This T cell receptor beta chain was sequenced during a study of identical twins. TCRdb ran MiXCR on the 5' RACE reads and lists one entry per CDR3 protein. Counted here are more than 400,000 distinct CDR3 sequences, around 15% occurring once; the ten biggest clones make up roughly 0.4%. The CDR3 totals 15 residues. Looked up from germline, CDR1 is MNHNS and CDR2 is SASEGT. J gave up 1 base and V 9 bases, and 9 bases lay outside the gene matches. Regarding the study as a whole: Compared with unrelated sharing, twin-shared out-of-frame alpha sequences had more low-probability sequences.

Comments on this clonotype: Its antigen is still unknown.

This same sample was also taken into another study, of yellow fever vaccine responses in identical twins.

The TCR originated in a woman between 18 and 29 years old in good health. The rearrangement links TRBV6-1 to TRBJ2-5; TRBD2 matches at 9 bases. Specimen: CD4+ T cells sorted from blood. The CDR3 spells CASSAGGTFQETQYF. The CDR3 bases are TGTGCCAGTTCTGCGGGGGGGACCTTCCAAGAGACCCAGTACTTC.